The following is a T cell receptor (beta chain) sequence with its context. The antigen it binds to is not known. Nothing much larger sits one base from this clone, and base qualities are not available. The library was produced with the immunoSEQ multiplex PCR assay. For most patients, genomic DNA was isolated with the Qiagen DNeasy Blood and Tissue Kit and shipped frozen to Adaptive Biotechnologies for TCR sequencing. High-throughput TCR-beta CDR3 sequencing of genomic DNA from most patients was performed by Adaptive Biotechnologies. In the authors' own workflow: TCR sequencing data were retrieved from Adaptive's ImmunoSEQ software for around 20 patients, whereas a few other patients were processed with MiXCR and VDJtools. To correct CD4 versus CD8 sorting errors, any sequence found in both subsets at a frequency ratio below 5:1 was removed. CDR3 nucleotide sequences shared between donor and recipient were removed because the origin of such sequences could not be assigned. To be classed as alloreactive, a clone needed at least 2-fold expansion over unstimulated cells and a minimum CFSE-low frequency of 0.002% (template counts) or 0.001% (read counts). A clone was considered mappable if detected in the sequenced pre-transplant spleen, lymph node, or MLR CFSE-low populations of the donor or recipient. Cumulative frequency of alloreactive clones was calculated as a percentage of all sequences weighted by copy number. The source is immuneACCESS, and TCRdb retained only in-frame sequences with V and J called. Part of the clones is not carried over; for the studies checked, unresolved V genes explain less than half of this, and the remainder is unexplained. V, J and clone size were drawn from that table, and D and trimming were deduced from the DNA. The sample data list about 94,000 clones, and over 75% of these were observed just once. The ten top clones hold around 0.53% of the sample.

This specimen comes from a study of graft-versus-host responses after intestinal transplantation (dated by TCRdb to the early 2020s). About the full investigation: The transplants that recipients got were multivisceral, liver-intestinal, or isolated intestinal. Anti-thymocyte globulin induction was given to all recipients, followed by maintenance tacrolimus and steroids for approximately 3 years. After intestinal transplantation, graft-versus-host and host-versus-graft alloreactive T cell clones were followed in the graft, circulation and bone marrow using bulk TCR-beta CDR3 sequencing. To identify alloreactive clones, pre-transplant mixed lymphocyte reaction products were sequenced and then compared with unstimulated pre-transplant donor and recipient T cells. The cohort enrolled 24 intestinal transplant recipients including one retransplant, and a few patients lacking pretransplant specimens were excluded. Donor T cell macrochimerism was defined as a peak of at least 4% donor T cells among recipient peripheral blood mononuclear cells. Rather than being sequenced by the commercial service, samples from a few later patients were sequenced in-house on an Illumina MiSeq and processed with MiXCR. General conclusions and limits of the study: GvH clones were detected in recipient bone marrow, and some appeared earlier in ileal mucosa or blood, consistent with an intestinal mucosal origin. The relatively low number and heterogeneity of intestinal transplant patients limited the conclusions. Patients with donor T cell macrochimerism had high GvH to HvG T cell clonal ratios in their allografts. Early after transplant, declines in HvG clones were associated with peak levels of circulating GvH clones.

Read against the paper, the sample's time point label means: cells obtained before transplantation from donor or recipient. CD3+CD4+ and CD3+CD8+ populations were FACS-sorted from unstimulated pre-transplant donor and recipient cells taken from spleen or lymph nodes. The source material was unstimulated CD8+ T cells sorted from spleen or lymph node cells, sampled before intestinal transplant. This TCR derives from a human donor who received an intestinal transplant.

The CDR3 reads as follows: CSVGGPSGEQFF. The nucleotides are TGCAGCGTCGGAGGACCGTCCGGTGAGCAGTTCTTC. The sequence is built from TRBV29-1 and TRBJ2-1, with TRBD2 perhaps the D gene, on 5 matching bases. From a lookup of the germline V gene, CDR1 and CDR2 are SQVTM and ANQGSEA. The junction carries 15 bases between V and J, which are trimmed by 6 bases and 9 bases respectively. From the cysteine up to the phenylalanine, the CDR3 has a length of 12 residues. Just CDR3 DNA is preserved here, 36 bases in frame from base 1.